This section outlines one TCR beta chain sequence together with its context. This sample was included in a study of cytomegalovirus exposure and HLA in healthy donors. Both 60 Vbeta primers and 13 Jbeta primers went into the PCR. The data were produced by immunoSEQ multiplex PCR, yet TCRdb's version contains in-frame clones alone and is incomplete. The sample records some 250,000 clones, around 80% being singletons. Trimming removed 4 bases from V and 1 base from J; junction bases left unmatched: 5. The germline CDR1 and CDR2 sequences are SEHNR and FQNEAQ (reference sequence). CDR3 size: 15 residues.

V gene TRBV7-9 combines with J gene TRBJ2-5; TRBD2 agrees at 8 bases. The sequence came from a woman in her sixties or seventies in good health and CMV-seropositive. Specimen: PBMCs. Here the CDR3 reads CASSSAGGLQETQYF. CDR3 sequence (DNA): TGTGCCAGCAGCTCCGCGGGGGGCCTCCAAGAGACCCAGTACTTC.